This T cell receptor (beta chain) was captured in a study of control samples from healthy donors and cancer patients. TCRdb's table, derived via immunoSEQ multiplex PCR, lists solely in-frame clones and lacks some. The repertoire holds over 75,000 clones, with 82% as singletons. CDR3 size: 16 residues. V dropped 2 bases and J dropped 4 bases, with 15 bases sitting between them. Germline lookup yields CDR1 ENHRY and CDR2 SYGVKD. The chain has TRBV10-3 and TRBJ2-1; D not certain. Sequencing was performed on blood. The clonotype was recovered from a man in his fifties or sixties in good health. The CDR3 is CAISEPYETVYNEQFF. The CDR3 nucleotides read TGTGCCATCAGTGAGCCCTACGAAACAGTTTACAATGAGCAGTTCTTC.